Each of the 30 T cell receptor beta chains below was sequenced from the same sample in a study of blood T cell repertoires in COVID-19. The data were produced by immunoSEQ multiplex PCR, yet TCRdb's version contains in-frame clones alone and is incomplete. The sample contains about 200,000 clones, under 90% of which appear only once. Input material: peripheral blood. These receptor sequences come from a woman between 35 and 50 years old with active or convalescent COVID-19.

This clone was seen a handful of times. V is TRBV27 and J is TRBJ1-1; perhaps TRBD1 as D (5 bases). Looked up from germline, CDR1 is MNHEY and CDR2 is SMNVEV (reference sequence). The V and J ends lost 6 bases and 2 bases respectively, with 10 bases between them. The CDR3 contains 13 residues. The CDR3 DNA is TGTGCCAGCAGGCATACAGGTAACACTGAAGCTTTCTTT. Its protein is CASRHTGNTEAFF.

The chain is built from TRBV5-1 and TRBJ2-4, with TRBD2 matching over 7 bases. The CDR3 is made up of 16 amino acids. Germline assignment: CDR1 SGHRS and CDR2 YFSETQ. The J segment lost 5 bases and the V segment lost 4 bases, leaving 12 bases of the junction unmatched. CDR3 loop: CASSPERGVGQNIQYF. The CDR3 nucleotides are TGCGCCAGCAGCCCGGAACGGGGGGTAGGCCAAAACATTCAGTACTTC.

V gene TRBV6-6 combines with J gene TRBJ1-2; tentatively, D is TRBD1 (6 bases). Looked up from germline, CDR1 is MNHNY and CDR2 is SVGAGI (reference sequence). V dropped 9 bases and J dropped 2 bases, with 16 bases sitting between them. The CDR3 totals 14 residues. Here the CDR3 reads CASVSGTSNYGYTF. The DNA for the CDR3 is TGTGCCAGTGTCTCCGGGACATCGAACTATGGCTACACCTTC.

V gene TRBV6-5 combines with J gene TRBJ2-7, with TRBD2 identical over 8 bases. Germline V gene data show CDR1 as MNHEY and CDR2 as SVGAGI. After removal of 4 bases from V and 2 bases from J, the junction contained 10 bases not matched to a gene. This CDR3 is 16 amino acids long. The CDR3 reads CASSSMIGTSTYEQYF. The CDR3 DNA is TGTGCCAGCAGTTCAATGATCGGGACTAGTACCTACGAGCAGTACTTC.

V and J are TRBV6-5 and TRBJ1-5, with TRBD1 identical over 8 bases. Germline V gives CDR1 MNHEY, CDR2 SVGAGI. The V and J ends lost 2 bases and 4 bases, in that order; junction bases with no gene match: 4. The CDR3 runs 15 residues. The chain's CDR3 is CASSYGGTGNQPQHF. DNA for the CDR3: TGTGCCAGCAGTTACGGGGGGACAGGTAATCAGCCCCAGCATTTT.

This rearrangement joins TRBV15 to TRBJ1-5; TRBD1 matches 7 bases. The germline V gene encodes CDR1 LNHNV and CDR2 YYDKDF (reference sequence). V dropped 0 bases and J dropped 8; count of bases not matched to a gene: 7. The CDR3 length is 15 residues. The CDR3 bases are TGTGCCACCAGCAGAGAACAGGGGATTGGCAAGCCCCAGCATTTT. Protein: CATSREQGIGKPQHF.

The chain joins TRBV6-4 to TRBJ2-7; 8 bases match TRBD1. The V gene's germline CDR1 is MRHNA and CDR2 SNTAGT. V shed 3 bases and J 4 bases; nucleotides not matched to a gene: 14. This CDR3 contains 17 residues. CDR3 sequence: CASSEGQGPVWPYEQYF. The CDR3 DNA reads TGTGCCAGCAGTGAAGGACAGGGCCCCGTCTGGCCGTACGAGCAGTACTTC.

This chain joins TRBV3-1 (or the pseudogene TRBV3-2) and TRBJ2-1, with 7 bases fitting TRBD1. CDR1 LGHDT and CDR2 YNNKEL come from the germline V gene (reference sequence). The CDR3 totals 13 residues. The V segment lost 8 bases and the J segment 2 bases; nucleotides outside the gene matches: 3. DNA of the CDR3: TGTGCCAGCCTCGGGACAGCCTACAATGAGCAGTTCTTC. Translation: CASLGTAYNEQFF.

The gene calls are TRBV9 and TRBJ1-1; a weak D match, TRBD1 (5 bases). Trimming took off 7 bases at V and 5 bases at J, with 12 bases between the two ends. Germline CDR1 and CDR2: SGDLS and YYNGEE. This CDR3 region has 12 residues. CDR3 region: CASEGVQTEAFF. The DNA of the CDR3 is TGTGCCAGCGAAGGGGTTCAGACTGAAGCTTTCTTT. Supplemented by reference TRBV9 and TRBJ1-1, the full variable domain reads DSGVTQTPKHLITATGQRVTLRCSPRSGDLSVYWYQQSLDQGLQFLIQYYNGEERAKGNILERFSAQQFPDLHSELNLSSLELGDSALYFCASEGVQTEAFFGQGTRLTVV.

The chain joins TRBV13 to TRBJ2-7; 8 bases agree with TRBD2. Per the germline V gene, CDR1 is PRHDT and CDR2 is FYEKMQ (reference sequence). V lost 3 bases and J lost 4; bases outside the gene matches: 2. This CDR3 spans 13 amino acids. CDR3 sequence (DNA): TGTGCCAGCAGCTTGCGGGAGGAATACGAGCAGTACTTC. Protein sequence: CASSLREEYEQYF.

V is TRBV24-1 and J is TRBJ1-6; TRBD1 aligns across 8 bases. The V gene's germline CDR1 is KGHDR and CDR2 SFDVKD. There are 14 residues in the CDR3. J lost 10 bases, V lost 7 bases, and 8 bases had no gene match. CDR3 sequence reads: CATRSTGEGSPLHF. The CDR3 nucleotides read TGTGCCACCAGGTCGACAGGGGAGGGATCACCCCTCCACTTT.

This chain joins TRBV15 and TRBJ1-1; a possible D gene is TRBD1 (6 bases). V lost 5 bases and J lost 1, with 8 bases in between. This CDR3 is built from 13 residues. Germline-derived CDR1 and CDR2 are LNHNV and YYDKDF (reference sequence). The CDR3 bases are TGTGCCACCAGCCGGGACAAGAACACTGAAGCTTTCTTT. It translates to CATSRDKNTEAFF.

The V gene is TRBV7-9, the J gene TRBJ2-6; D gene uncertain. This CDR3 has 14 amino acids. Germline-derived CDR1 and CDR2 are SEHNR and FQNEAQ (reference sequence). Between the trimmed V and J ends, which lost 8 bases and 0 bases, there was a span of 8 bases. CDR3 protein: CASLEDSGANVLTF. DNA of the CDR3: TGTGCCAGCCTAGAGGACTCTGGGGCCAACGTCCTGACTTTC.

The chain carries TRBV3-1 (or the pseudogene TRBV3-2) and TRBJ2-5, with TRBD2 as a possible D gene (6 bases). Germline CDR1 LGHDT, CDR2 YNNKEL (reference sequence). The CDR3 contains 15 residues. V lost 3 bases and J lost 6, with 17 bases in between. CDR3 region: CASSQAGLPEQTQYF. CDR3 nucleotides: TGTGCCAGCAGCCAGGCGGGACTCCCGGAGCAGACCCAGTACTTC.

A note on this clone: The sample has other DNA sequences that encode this CDR3 too. CDR3 loop: CASSLEVREKLFF. The CDR3 DNA reads as TGTGCCAGCAGCTTAGAAGTTCGGGAAAAACTGTTTTTT. The chain recombines TRBV11-3 with TRBJ1-4; D remains unclear. The germline gives CDR1 SGHNT, CDR2 YENEEA. Trimming took 0 bases from V and 8 from J, leaving 7 bases between them. The CDR3 is made up of 13 amino acids.

The J gene is TRBJ1-4, the V gene TRBV30; the D gene is possibly TRBD1 (5 bases). This CDR3 comprises 14 residues. Germline CDR1 GTSNPN, CDR2 SVGIG (reference sequence). The V gene lost 3 bases and the J gene lost 4 bases, with 12 bases spanning the gap. For the CDR3, the DNA is TGTGCCTGGAGCGAGGACATTTATAATGAAAAACTGTTTTTT. Its protein product is CAWSEDIYNEKLFF.

V and J are TRBV9 and TRBJ1-4; maybe TRBD1 (6 bases). The CDR3 length is 16 residues. Deletions cut 3 bases from V and 5 bases from J, with 17 bases between. Germline V gene sequence: CDR1 SGDLS, CDR2 YYNGEE. The CDR3 DNA reads TGTGCCAGCAGCGCAGGTGAGGACAGTTGGAATGAAAAACTGTTTTTT. Translated, it gives CASSAGEDSWNEKLFF.

The chain uses TRBV5-4 and TRBJ1-3, with a tentative D call TRBD1 (5 bases). Germline CDR1 reads SGHNT; CDR2 reads YYREEE (reference sequence). This CDR3 has 16 residues. The germline V and J ends were trimmed by 0 bases and 2 bases, with 12 bases remaining between them. The CDR3 is CASSLGGETAGNTIYF. Here the CDR3 DNA reads TGTGCCAGCAGCTTGGGGGGGGAGACTGCTGGAAACACCATATATTTT.

The V and J genes are TRBV5-1 and TRBJ1-5; D is possibly TRBD1 (5 bases). Germline CDR1 SGHRS, CDR2 YFSETQ. The V end lost 5 bases, the J end lost 1 base, and 13 bases lay between the germline ends. The CDR3 is 15 residues long. Here the CDR3 DNA reads TGCGCCAGCAGTACATGGGGGGACAGCAATCAGCCCCAGCATTTT. Translating it yields CASSTWGDSNQPQHF.

CDR3 amino acids: CASSPGPGTGGPDNYGYTF. CDR3 DNA: TGTGCCAGCAGCCCCGGCCCGGGGACAGGGGGCCCCGATAACTATGGCTACACCTTC. The chain uses TRBV5-4 and TRBJ1-2; 12 bases line up with TRBD1. This CDR3 contains 19 residues. Germline CDR1 SGHNT, CDR2 YYREEE (reference sequence). V trimming: 4 bases; J trimming: 1 base; junction bases outside the gene matches: 14.

The genes are TRBV6-5 and TRBJ1-5, with no clear D. V lost 5 bases and J 5 bases, leaving 13 bases between the germline ends. The CDR3 spans 14 residues. The germline gives CDR1 MNHEY, CDR2 SVGAGI. Here the CDR3 DNA reads TGTGCCAGCAGTCCCCGCCAGATTCATCAGCCCCAGCATTTT. Amino acid sequence: CASSPRQIHQPQHF.

The chain links TRBV11-3 to TRBJ1-1; 10 bases map to TRBD1. J gave up 4 bases and V 5 bases, and 7 bases lay outside the gene matches. The CDR3 contains 15 residues. Germline V CDR1 and CDR2: SGHNT, YENEEA. CDR3 coding DNA: TGTGCCAGCAGCAAGACAGGGGGCGAAGGCACTGAAGCTTTCTTT. Encoded protein: CASSKTGGEGTEAFF.

On this clone: This same CDR3 is encoded by further DNA sequences in the sample. This chain connects TRBV10-1 to TRBJ1-1; weak D call: TRBD1 (6 bases). Trimming stripped 6 bases from V and 0 bases from J, with 8 bases between. This CDR3 has 13 residues. CDR1 and CDR2 (germline): WNHNN, SYGVQD (reference sequence). The CDR3 nucleotides read TGCGCCAGCAGACAGGGCTTGAACACTGAAGCTTTCTTT. Translated, it gives CASRQGLNTEAFF.

J is TRBJ1-1 and V is TRBV24-1, with 7 nucleotides matching TRBD1. V gave up 2 bases and J gave up 5 bases; unmatched junction bases: 7. Germline values: CDR1 KGHDR, CDR2 SFDVKD. CDR3 size: 15 residues. The CDR3 is CATSDSRDSRTEAFF. CDR3 bases: TGTGCCACCAGTGATTCCCGGGACAGCAGGACTGAAGCTTTCTTT.

V and J are TRBV5-1 and TRBJ2-5; no firm D call. CDR1 is SGHRS and CDR2 is YFSETQ in the germline V gene. With 7 bases removed from V and 2 bases from J, the gap between germline ends came to 6 bases. The CDR3 sequence is 11 residues long. Written as DNA, the CDR3 is TGCGCCAGCGGCAGTCAAGAGACCCAGTACTTC. Its protein is CASGSQETQYF.

CDR3 residues: CASSQGGGAYYGYTF. In DNA, the CDR3 is TGTGCCAGCAGCCAAGGTGGGGGCGCATACTATGGCTACACCTTC. The rearrangement joins TRBV3-1 (or the pseudogene TRBV3-2) to TRBJ1-2; D might be TRBD1 (6 bases). Trimming removed 1 base at V and 3 bases at J, with 12 bases between. There are 15 residues in the CDR3. Germline values: CDR1 LGHDT, CDR2 YNNKEL (reference sequence).

The rearrangement uses TRBV10-3 and TRBJ1-4; D may be TRBD1 (5 bases). The CDR3 length is 14 residues. Germline V gives CDR1 ENHRY, CDR2 SYGVKD. V lost 6 bases and J lost 0, with 8 bases in between. The chain's CDR3 is CAIRGTATNEKLFF. In DNA, the CDR3 is TGTGCCATCAGGGGGACTGCAACTAATGAAAAACTGTTTTTT.

V is TRBV20-1 and J is TRBJ2-5; possibly TRBD1 for D (5 bases). Germline lookup yields CDR1 DFQATT and CDR2 SNEGSKA (reference sequence). V lost 3 bases and J lost 5, with 22 bases in between. The CDR3 consists of 16 residues. The CDR3 loop reads CSASSRREVEEETQYF. In DNA form, the CDR3 reads TGCAGTGCTAGTAGCCGCAGGGAAGTAGAGGAGGAGACCCAGTACTTC.

The rearrangement joins TRBV24-1 to TRBJ2-2; 8 bases are a match to TRBD1. V was clipped by 4 bases and J by 1 base; unmatched bases: 7. Germline V CDR1 and CDR2: KGHDR, SFDVKD. CDR3 length: 17 residues. In nucleotides, the CDR3 is TGTGCCACCAGTGACCTTGTGGGGACAGGGAACACCGGGGAGCTGTTTTTT. It codes for CATSDLVGTGNTGELFF.

This chain joins TRBV5-1 and TRBJ2-7; 8 bases are a match to TRBD2. CDR3 length equals 15 residues. Trimming took 0 bases from V and 2 from J; bases not matched to a gene: 4. CDR1 SGHRS and CDR2 YFSETQ come from the germline V gene. CDR3 in amino acids: CASSLAGTSAYEQYF. CDR3 DNA: TGCGCCAGCAGCTTGGCTGGGACTAGTGCCTACGAGCAGTACTTC.